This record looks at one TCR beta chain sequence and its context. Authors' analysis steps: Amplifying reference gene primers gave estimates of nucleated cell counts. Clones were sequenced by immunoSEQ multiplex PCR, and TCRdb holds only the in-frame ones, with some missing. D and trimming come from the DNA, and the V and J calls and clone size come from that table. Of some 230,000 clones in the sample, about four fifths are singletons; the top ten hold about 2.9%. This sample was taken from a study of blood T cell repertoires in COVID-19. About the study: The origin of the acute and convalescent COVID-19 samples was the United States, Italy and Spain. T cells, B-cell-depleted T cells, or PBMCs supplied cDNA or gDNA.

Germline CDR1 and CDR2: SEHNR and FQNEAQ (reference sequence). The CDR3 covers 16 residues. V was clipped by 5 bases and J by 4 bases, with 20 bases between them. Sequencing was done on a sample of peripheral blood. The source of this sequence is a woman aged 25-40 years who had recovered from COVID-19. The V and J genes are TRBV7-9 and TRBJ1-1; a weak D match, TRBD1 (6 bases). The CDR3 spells CASSPPMAGAGTEAFF. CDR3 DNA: TGTGCCAGCAGCCCCCCAATGGCGGGGGCGGGCACTGAAGCTTTCTTT.